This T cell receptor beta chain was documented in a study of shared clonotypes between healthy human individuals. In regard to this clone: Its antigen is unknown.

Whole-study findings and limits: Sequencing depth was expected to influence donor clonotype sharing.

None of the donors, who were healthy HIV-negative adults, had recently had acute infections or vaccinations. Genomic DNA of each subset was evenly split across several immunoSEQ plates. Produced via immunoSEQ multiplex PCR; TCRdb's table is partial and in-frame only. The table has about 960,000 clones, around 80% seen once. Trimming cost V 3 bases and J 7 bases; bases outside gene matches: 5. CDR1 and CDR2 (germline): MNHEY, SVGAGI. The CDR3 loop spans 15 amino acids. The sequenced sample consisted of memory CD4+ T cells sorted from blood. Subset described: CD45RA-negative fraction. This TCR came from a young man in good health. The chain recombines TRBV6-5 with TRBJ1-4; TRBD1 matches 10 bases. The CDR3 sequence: CASSYDGTGAEKLFF. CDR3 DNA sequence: TGTGCCAGCAGTTATGATGGGACAGGGGCTGAAAAACTGTTTTTT.